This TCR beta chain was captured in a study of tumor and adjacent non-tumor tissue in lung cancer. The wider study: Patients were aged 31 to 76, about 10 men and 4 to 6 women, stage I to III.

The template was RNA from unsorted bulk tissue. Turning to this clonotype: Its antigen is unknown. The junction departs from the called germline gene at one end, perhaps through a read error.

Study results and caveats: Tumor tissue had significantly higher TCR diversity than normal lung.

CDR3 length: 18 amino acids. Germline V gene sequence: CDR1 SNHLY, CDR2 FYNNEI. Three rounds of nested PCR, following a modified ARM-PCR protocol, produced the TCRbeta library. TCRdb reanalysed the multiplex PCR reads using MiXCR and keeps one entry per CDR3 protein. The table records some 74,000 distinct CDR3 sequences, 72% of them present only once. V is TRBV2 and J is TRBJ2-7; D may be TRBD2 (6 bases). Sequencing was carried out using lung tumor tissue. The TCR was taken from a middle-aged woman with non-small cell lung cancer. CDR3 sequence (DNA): TGTGCCAGCAGGTCACCAGCGGGCCTCTCTAATAGCTCCTACAAGCAGTACTTC. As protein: CASRSPAGLSNSSYKQYF.